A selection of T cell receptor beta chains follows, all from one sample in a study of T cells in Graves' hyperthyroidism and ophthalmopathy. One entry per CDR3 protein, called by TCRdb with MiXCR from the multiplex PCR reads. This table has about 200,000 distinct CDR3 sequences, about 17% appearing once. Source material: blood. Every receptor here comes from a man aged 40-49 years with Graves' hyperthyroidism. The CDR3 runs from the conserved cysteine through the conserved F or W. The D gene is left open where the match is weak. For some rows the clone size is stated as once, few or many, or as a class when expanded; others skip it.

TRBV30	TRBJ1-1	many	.	TGTGCCTGGAGTAGGGCTCGGAACACTGAAGCTTTCTTT	CAWSRARNTEAFF
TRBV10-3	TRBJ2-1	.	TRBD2	TGTGCCATCTTTCTAGCGGACTACAATGAGCAGTTCTTC	CAIFLADYNEQFF
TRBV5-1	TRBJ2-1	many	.	TGCGCCAGCAGCTTGACAGGGATAGAGCAGTTCTTC	CASSLTGIEQFF
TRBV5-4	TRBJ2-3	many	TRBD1	TGTGCCAGCAGCCCGAGTGGGACAGCCGCAACAGATACGCAGTATTTT	CASSPSGTAATDTQYF
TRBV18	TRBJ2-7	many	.	TGTGCCAGCTCACCGCGCCTGGGGTTGCCCTACGAGCAGTACTTC	CASSPRLGLPYEQYF
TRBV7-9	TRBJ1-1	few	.	TGTGCCAGCAGCTTAGCCAGGGCACAGTCTGAAGCTTTCTTT	CASSLARAQSEAFF
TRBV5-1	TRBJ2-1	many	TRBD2	TGCGCCAGCAGCTGGGGTAGCGGGGGGGCCTCCAATGAGCAGTTCTTC	CASSWGSGGASNEQFF
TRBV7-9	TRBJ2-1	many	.	TGTGCCAGCAGCTTAGGGACTTCCCACAATGAGCAGTTCTTC	CASSLGTSHNEQFF
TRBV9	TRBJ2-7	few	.	TGTGCCAGCAGCGTACAGGGGGGAAGCGACGAGCAGTACTTC	CASSVQGGSDEQYF
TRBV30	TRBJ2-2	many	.	TGTGCCTGTTCTAAGACGGGCACCGGGGAGCTGTTTTTT	CACSKTGTGELFF
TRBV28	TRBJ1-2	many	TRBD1	TGTGCCAGCAGCCCGACAGGGACCTTTAACTATGGCTACACCTTC	CASSPTGTFNYGYTF
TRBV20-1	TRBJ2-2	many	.	TGCAGTGCTATTGGGACGGTAAACACCGGGGAGCTGTTTTTT	CSAIGTVNTGELFF
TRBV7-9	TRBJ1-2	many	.	TGTGCCAGCAGCTTAGTAGGGTTGGTCTATGGCTACACCTTC	CASSLVGLVYGYTF
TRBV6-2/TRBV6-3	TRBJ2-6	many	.	TGTGCCAGCAACGACGGCTCTGGGGCCAACGTCCTGACTTTC	CASNDGSGANVLTF
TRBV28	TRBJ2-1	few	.	TGTGCCAGCAGTTTGGACAGCTACAATGAGCAGCTCTTC	CASSLDSYNEQLF
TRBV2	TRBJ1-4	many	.	TGTGCCGGCCTGGGCCCAGGGGATACAACTAATGAAAAACTGTTTTTT	CAGLGPGDTTNEKLFF
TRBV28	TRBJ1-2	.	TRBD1	TGTGCCAGCAGTGGCGGGACAGGGGTCCTCTATGGCTACACCTTC	CASSGGTGVLYGYTF
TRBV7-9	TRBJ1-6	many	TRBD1	TGTGCCAGCAGCAGGACAGGGGATTCACCCCTCCACTTT	CASSRTGDSPLHF
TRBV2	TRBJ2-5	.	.	TGTGCCAGCAACCCGGGACGAGGGGAGACCCAGTACTTC	CASNPGRGETQYF
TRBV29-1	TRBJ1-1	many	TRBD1	TGCAGCCACAGGGGGAACACTGAAGCTTTCTTT	CSHRGNTEAFF
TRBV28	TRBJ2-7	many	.	TGTGCCAGCAGTTCTACAGAATTATTCTCCTACGAGCAGTACTTC	CASSSTELFSYEQYF
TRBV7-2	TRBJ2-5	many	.	TGTGCCAGCAGCTTAATCCCAGGGAATGGTGTAGACCAGTACTTC	CASSLIPGNGVDQYF
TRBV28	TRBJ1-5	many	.	TGTGCCAGCAGTTCTCGGCAGGGCAATCAGCCCCAGCATTTT	CASSSRQGNQPQHF
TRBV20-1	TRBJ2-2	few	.	TGCAGTGCTAGAGATACAGCAGCCCCCTCCGGGAACACCGGGGAGCTGTTTTTT	CSARDTAAPSGNTGELFF
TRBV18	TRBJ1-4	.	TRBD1	TGTGCCAGCTCCCCCGGGACAGCTAATGAAAAACTGTTTTTT	CASSPGTANEKLFF
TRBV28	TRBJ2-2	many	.	TGTGCCAGCAGTTTAATCCCAGGGCGGAACACCGGGGAGCTGTTTTTT	CASSLIPGRNTGELFF
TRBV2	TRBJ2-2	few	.	TGTGCCAGCAGTGAAAACCGGGGGCCGGGGGAGCTGTTTTTT	CASSENRGPGELFF
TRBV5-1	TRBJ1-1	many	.	TGCGCCAGCAGCCTGGGAACGAACACTGAAGCTTTCTTT	CASSLGTNTEAFF
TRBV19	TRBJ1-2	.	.	TGTGCCAGTAGTCTGGGGGATAACTATGGCTACACCTTC	CASSLGDNYGYTF
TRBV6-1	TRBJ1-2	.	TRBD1	TGTGCCAGCAGTGGCTGGGACAGTCGCTTTGGCTACACCTTC	CASSGWDSRFGYTF
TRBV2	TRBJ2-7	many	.	TGTGCCAGCAGTGGAGGGAGAACGGGTCCTGTCTCCTACGAGCAGTACTTC	CASSGGRTGPVSYEQYF
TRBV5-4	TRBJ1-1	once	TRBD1	TGTGCCAGCAGCTCTACAGGGGAGGGTGAAGCTTTCTTT	CASSSTGEGEAFF
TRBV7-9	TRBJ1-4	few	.	TGTGCCAGCAGCTTGGGAACTAGCCCTAATGAAAAACTGTTTTTT	CASSLGTSPNEKLFF
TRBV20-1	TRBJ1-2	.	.	TGCAGTGCTAGCCCCCCGGGACCGAGGGGCTATGGCTACACCTTC	CSASPPGPRGYGYTF
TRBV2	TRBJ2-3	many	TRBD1	TGTGCCAGCAGTGAAACCAGACAGGGGCCAGATACGCAGTATTTT	CASSETRQGPDTQYF
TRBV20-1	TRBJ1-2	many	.	TGCAGTGCTAGAGAGGGCAGTAACTATGGCTACACCTTC	CSAREGSNYGYTF
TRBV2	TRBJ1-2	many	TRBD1	TGTGCCAGCAGTGAAGCGCTTAGACAGGGCGGGGGCTACACCTTC	CASSEALRQGGGYTF
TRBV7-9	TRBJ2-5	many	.	TGTGCCAGCAGCCCCCATTTAGTGGGTTTTGGAATCCAAGAGACCCAGTACTTC	CASSPHLVGFGIQETQYF
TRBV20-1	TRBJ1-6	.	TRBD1	TGCAGTGCTAGAGATGTCGAGGGGGCCCGGTTGAACGATTCACCCCTCCACTTT	CSARDVEGARLNDSPLHF
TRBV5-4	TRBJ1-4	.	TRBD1	TGTGCCAGCAGCTTGACCGGGACAGCAACTAATGAAAAACTGTTTTTT	CASSLTGTATNEKLFF
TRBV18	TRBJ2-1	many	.	TGTGCCAGCTCACCACTAGACAGCTACAATGAGCAGTTCTTC	CASSPLDSYNEQFF
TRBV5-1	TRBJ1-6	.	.	TGCGCCAGCAGCTTGGATCCAGTTCCTAATTCACCCCTCCACTTT	CASSLDPVPNSPLHF
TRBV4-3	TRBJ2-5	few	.	TGCGCCAGCAGCCAAGATCGGGAACAGACCCAGTACTTC	CASSQDREQTQYF
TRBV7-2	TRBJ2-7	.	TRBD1	TGTGCCAGCAGCTTAACACAGGGGGCAGGCGAGCAGTACTTC	CASSLTQGAGEQYF
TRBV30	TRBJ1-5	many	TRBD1	TGTGCCTGGGGGGTGCAGGGGGGACAGCCCCAGCATTTT	CAWGVQGGQPQHF